This TCR beta chain derives from a study of cytomegalovirus exposure and HLA in healthy donors. Whole-study findings and limits: In a later analysis, across HLA loci, associated TCR counts were highest for DRB1, lowest for HLA-C. Apparent HLA restriction characterized most CMV-associated TCR beta chains in a later analysis.

The CDR3 consists of 16 residues. V shed 5 bases and J shed 1 base, with 15 bases lying between them. The V gene's germline CDR1 is SGHRS and CDR2 YFSETQ. 13 Jbeta primers and 60 Vbeta primers were used for the PCR. Original handling: About 9.9 million of the roughly 80 million unique TCR beta chains counted in a later analysis were shared. Profiling relied on immunoSEQ multiplex PCR, and the TCRdb table lists in-frame clones only, not all of them. V and J calls and clone size are copied from that table; D and trimming were computed from the DNA. In the table there are 100,000 or so clones, roughly 15% of which are singletons. This clone was counted between two and nine times. Its antigen is unknown.

The sequencing input was PBMCs. This sequence was found in a female donor in good health and CMV-seronegative. This chain links TRBV5-1 with TRBJ2-2; D remains ambiguous. CDR3 nucleotides: TGCGCCAGCAGTCTGGTTGGGCCAGAGAACACCGGGGAGCTGTTTTTT. It specifies CASSLVGPENTGELFF.